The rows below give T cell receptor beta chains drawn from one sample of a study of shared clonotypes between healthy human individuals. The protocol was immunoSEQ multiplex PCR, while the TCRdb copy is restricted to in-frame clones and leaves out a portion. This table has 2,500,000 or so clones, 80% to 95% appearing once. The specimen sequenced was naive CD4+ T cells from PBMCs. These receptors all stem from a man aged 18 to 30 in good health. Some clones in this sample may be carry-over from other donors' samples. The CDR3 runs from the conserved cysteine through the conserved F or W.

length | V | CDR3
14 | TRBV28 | CASSLMSAGNTIYF
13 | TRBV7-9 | CASSTGGRYEQYF
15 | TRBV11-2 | CASSLGGTGHQPQHF
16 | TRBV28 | CASTHGGIAPYNEQFF
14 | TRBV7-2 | CASSPTEISYEQYF
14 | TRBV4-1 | CASSQGPARAGYTF
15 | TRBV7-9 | CASSQIGQAAYEQYF
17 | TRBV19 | CASSDPGLAPSYNEQFF
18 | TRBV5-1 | CASSFGTSGSNVADTQYF
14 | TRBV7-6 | CASTLYRSSYEQYF
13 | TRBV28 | CASRPGTRSPLHF
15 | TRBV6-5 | CASSRGLAAPNEQFF
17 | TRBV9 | CASSVIRDRGTTGELFF
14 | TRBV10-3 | CAISESNLGQPQHF
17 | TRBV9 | CASSPRAPGRPGNTIYF
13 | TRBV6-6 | CASRPSGVYEQYF
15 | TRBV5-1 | CASSKTVSGANVLTF
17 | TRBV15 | CATSSRLGGLGANVLTF
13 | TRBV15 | CATSLNLNYGYTF
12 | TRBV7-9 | CASSLVDEKLFF
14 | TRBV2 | CASSRLTVDYGYTF
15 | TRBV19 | CASSTRGTVDYGYTF
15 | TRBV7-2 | CASSLVGQVSVEQYF
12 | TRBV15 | CATTGNTDTQYF
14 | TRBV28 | CASSTVGQNYEQYF
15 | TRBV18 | CASSRAHGGRETQYF
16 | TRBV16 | CASSPFLQGLNEKLFF
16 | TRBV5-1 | CASSGDLGQANTEAFF
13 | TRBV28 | CASSGPSRSEQFF
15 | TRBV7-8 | CASSLLVLATGELFF
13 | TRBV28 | CASSSPGGRSPIF
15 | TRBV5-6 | CASRPTGYGYNEQFF
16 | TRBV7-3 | CASSLTGGSSYNEQFF
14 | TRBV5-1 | CASSSGQVRGEQFF
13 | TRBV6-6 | CASSTQSLYGYTF
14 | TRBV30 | CAWTPGGARDIQYF
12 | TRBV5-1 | CASSLVMDEQYF
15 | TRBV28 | CASTPSGGGSYEQYF
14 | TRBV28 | CASRPTGRNQPQHF
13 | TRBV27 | CASSFTGGYGYTF
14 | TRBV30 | CAWSVKQGASPLHF
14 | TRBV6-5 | CASSRTTDNYGYTF
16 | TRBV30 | CARAVGGPTSTDTQYF